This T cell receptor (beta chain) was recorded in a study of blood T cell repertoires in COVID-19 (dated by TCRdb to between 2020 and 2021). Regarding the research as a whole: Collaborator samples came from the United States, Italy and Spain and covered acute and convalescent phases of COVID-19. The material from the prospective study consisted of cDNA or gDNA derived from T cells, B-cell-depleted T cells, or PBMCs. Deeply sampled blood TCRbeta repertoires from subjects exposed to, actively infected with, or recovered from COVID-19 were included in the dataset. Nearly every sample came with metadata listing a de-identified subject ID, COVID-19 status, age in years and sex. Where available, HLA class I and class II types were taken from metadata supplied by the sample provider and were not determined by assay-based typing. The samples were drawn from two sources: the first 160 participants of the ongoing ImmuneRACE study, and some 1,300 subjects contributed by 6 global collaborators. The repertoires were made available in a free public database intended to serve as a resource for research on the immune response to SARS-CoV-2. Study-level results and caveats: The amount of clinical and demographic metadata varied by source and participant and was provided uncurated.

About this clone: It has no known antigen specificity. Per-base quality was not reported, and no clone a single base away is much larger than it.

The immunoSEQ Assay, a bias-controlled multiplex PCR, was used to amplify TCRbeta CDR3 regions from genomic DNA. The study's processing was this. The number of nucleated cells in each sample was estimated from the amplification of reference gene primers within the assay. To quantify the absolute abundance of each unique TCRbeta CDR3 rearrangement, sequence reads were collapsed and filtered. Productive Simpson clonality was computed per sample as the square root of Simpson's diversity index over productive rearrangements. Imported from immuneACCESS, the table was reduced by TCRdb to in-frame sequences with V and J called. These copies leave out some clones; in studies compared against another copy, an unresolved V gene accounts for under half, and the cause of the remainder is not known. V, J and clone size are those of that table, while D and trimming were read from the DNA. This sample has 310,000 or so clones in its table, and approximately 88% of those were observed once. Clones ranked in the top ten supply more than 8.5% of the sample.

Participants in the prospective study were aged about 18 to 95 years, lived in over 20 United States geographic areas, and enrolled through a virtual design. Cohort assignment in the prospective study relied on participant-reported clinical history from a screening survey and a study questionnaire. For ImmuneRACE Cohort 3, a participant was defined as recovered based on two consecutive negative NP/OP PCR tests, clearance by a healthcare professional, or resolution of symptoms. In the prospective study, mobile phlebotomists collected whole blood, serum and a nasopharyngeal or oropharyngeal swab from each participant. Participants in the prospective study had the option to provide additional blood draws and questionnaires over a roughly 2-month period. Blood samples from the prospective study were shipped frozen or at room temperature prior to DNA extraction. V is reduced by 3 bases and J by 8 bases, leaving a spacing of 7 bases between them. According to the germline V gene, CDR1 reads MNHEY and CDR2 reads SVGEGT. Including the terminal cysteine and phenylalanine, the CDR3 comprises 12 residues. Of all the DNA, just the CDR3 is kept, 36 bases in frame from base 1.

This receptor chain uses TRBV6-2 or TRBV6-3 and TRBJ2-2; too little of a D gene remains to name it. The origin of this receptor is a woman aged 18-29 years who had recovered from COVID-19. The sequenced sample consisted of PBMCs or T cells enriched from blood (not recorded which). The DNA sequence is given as TGTGCCAGCAGTTATCCTTATGGGGAGCTGTTTTTT. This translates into CASSYPYGELFF.